The 11 T cell receptor beta chains given below trace back to one sample, sequenced in a study of blood T cells in healthy people across ages. A sample-barcoded 5' primer and a J-beta primer mix were used in a second PCR of roughly 7 to 12 cycles. Via MiXCR, TCRdb re-called the 5' RACE reads, giving one row per CDR3 protein. The sample lists hundreds of thousands of distinct CDR3 sequences, around three fifths occurring once. The sample taken for sequencing was blood. Receptors originate from a man in his sixties in good health.

In regard to this clonotype: The germline gene is not matched at one end of the junction; a read error may be the cause. The chain uses TRBV29-1 and TRBJ2-7, with no clear D. The germline gives CDR1 SQVTM, CDR2 ANQGSEA. This CDR3 is 12 amino acids long. The CDR3 spells CSVGDGPYERYF. CDR3 DNA sequence: TGCAGCGTTGGAGACGGACCCTACGAGCGGTACTTC.

J is TRBJ2-6 and V is TRBV7-6; the D call may be TRBD1 or TRBD2 (5 bases each). The CDR3 covers 17 residues. The germline V gene has CDR1 SGHVS and CDR2 FNYEAQ. V lost 1 base to trimming and J lost 2 bases, with 12 bases between them. The CDR3 region is CASSLDRGGTGANVLTF. CDR3 in DNA: TGTGCCAGCAGCTTAGATCGTGGGGGAACTGGGGCCAACGTCCTGACTTTC.

This chain uses TRBV6-6 with TRBJ2-7, with D possibly matching TRBD1 (6 bases). The CDR3 covers 13 residues. V gave up 6 bases and J gave up 1 base, with 10 bases separating them. Germline loops: CDR1 MNHNY, CDR2 SVGAGI (reference sequence). CDR3: CASREQGSYEQYF. Written as DNA, the CDR3 is TGTGCCAGCAGGGAACAGGGTTCCTACGAGCAGTACTTC.

The chain has TRBV5-1 and TRBJ2-5; TRBD2 might be the D (6 bases). The CDR3 contains 15 residues. Trimming removed 5 bases from V and 3 bases from J, with 17 bases in between. Germline assignment: CDR1 SGHRS and CDR2 YFSETQ. The CDR3 DNA sequence: TGCGCCAGCAGTTTCCAGTGGAGGGGAGAAGAGACCCAGTACTTC. Amino acids: CASSFQWRGEETQYF. The full variable domain, with the rest looked up from reference TRBV5-1 and TRBJ2-5, is KAGVTQTPRYLIKTRGQQVTLSCSPISGHRSVSWYQQTPGQGLQFLFEYFSETQRNKGNFPGRFSGRQFSNSRSEMNVSTLELGDSALYLCASSFQWRGEETQYFGPGTRLLVL.

This rearrangement joins TRBV20-1 to TRBJ2-7; 8 positions agree with TRBD2. CDR3 length: 15 amino acids. Germline V gene data show CDR1 as DFQATT and CDR2 as SNEGSKA (reference sequence). The ends lost 0 bases at V and 2 bases at J; junction bases unmatched: 6. CDR3 coding DNA: TGCAGTGCTAGAGATCCGCGGGGGGCGACCTACGAGCAGTACTTC. This encodes CSARDPRGATYEQYF.

This chain's CDR3 is CSAFAGTPNEKLFF. The CDR3 coding sequence is TGCAGTGCCTTCGCCGGGACACCTAATGAAAAACTGTTTTTT. The chain recombines TRBV20-1 with TRBJ1-4; the D gene is possibly TRBD1 (6 bases). This CDR3 has 14 amino acids. Germline CDR1 reads DFQATT; CDR2 reads SNEGSKA (reference sequence). Trimming cost V 6 bases and J 3 bases, with 14 bases left between them.

V and J are TRBV5-1 and TRBJ1-2; the match to TRBD1 covers 10 bases. Germline CDR1 is SGHRS and CDR2 is YFSETQ. J gave up 4 bases and V 4 bases, and 7 bases lay outside the gene matches. The length of the CDR3 is 15 residues. CDR3 sequence (DNA): TGCGCCAGCAGCCTAACGGGACAGGGGACCTATGGCTACACCTTC. Translated, it gives CASSLTGQGTYGYTF.

This rearrangement joins TRBV3-1 to TRBJ2-1; no clear D. V lost 1 base and J 10 bases, leaving 8 bases between the germline ends. This CDR3 has 12 amino acids. Germline V gene lookup returns CDR1 LGHDT and CDR2 YNNKEL (reference sequence). CDR3 in amino acids: CASSQVQGEQFF. DNA for the CDR3: TGTGCCAGCAGCCAAGTCCAAGGGGAGCAGTTCTTC.

The chain links TRBV12-3 or TRBV12-4 to TRBJ1-3; TRBD1 matches at 9 bases. The CDR3 is 15 amino acids. Germline trimming cut 5 bases from V and 0 bases from J; bases unmatched to any gene: 2. The CDR3 DNA reads as TGTGCCAGCAGTCCGACAGGGGGCTCTGGAAACACCATATATTTT. Its protein product is CASSPTGGSGNTIYF.

The chain links TRBV29-1 to TRBJ1-6; D is possibly TRBD1 (6 bases). Deletions cut 3 bases from V and 7 bases from J, with 10 bases between. Per germline, CDR1 SQVTM and CDR2 ANQGSEA. There are 13 residues in the CDR3. The CDR3 DNA reads as TGCAGCGTTGAGAGGACAGTCAATTCACCCCTCCACTTT. This gives the protein CSVERTVNSPLHF.

V gene TRBV18 combines with J gene TRBJ1-2; maybe TRBD1 (5 bases). This CDR3 has 12 amino acids. The germline gives CDR1 KGHSH, CDR2 LQKENI. The CDR3 here is CATAGGDYGYTF. The CDR3 DNA is TGTGCGACAGCCGGGGGTGACTATGGCTACACCTTC. The variable domain in full, completed from reference TRBV18 and TRBJ1-2, reads NAGVMQNPRHLVRRRGQEARLRCSPMKGHSHVYWYRQLPEEGLKFMVYLQKENIIDESGMPKERFSAEFPKEGPSILRIQQVVRGDSAAYFCATAGGDYGYTFGSGTRLTVV.